This TCR beta chain was found in a study of blood T cell repertoires in COVID-19. Whole-study context: Samples taken during acute and convalescent COVID-19 were collected in the United States, Italy and Spain. In each case, the material was cDNA or gDNA derived from T cells, B-cell-depleted T cells, or PBMCs.

Original processing notes: Estimated nucleated cell counts came from reference gene primer amplification. Assay used: immunoSEQ multiplex PCR; TCRdb lists only in-frame clones, some missing. V, J and clone size were drawn from that table, and D and trimming were deduced from the DNA. The sample includes roughly 100,000 clones, more than 75% of them seen just once. Material: peripheral blood. The TCR sequence derives from a woman aged 80 or over with active COVID-19.

DNA of the CDR3: TGCAGCGTTGATACTAGCGGGTCCACCGGGGAGCTGTTTTTT. Translating gives CSVDTSGSTGELFF. The rearrangement links TRBV29-1 to TRBJ2-2, with 9 positions matching TRBD2. The junction had 3 bases not matched to a gene; V was cut back by 3 bases and J by 4 bases. CDR3 length: 14 residues. CDR1 is SQVTM and CDR2 is ANQGSEA in the germline V gene.